The clone carrying this TCR beta chain has a count of ten or more. The antigen is unknown. These data originate in a study of neurological immune-mediated disorders. Noted time point: technical triplicate 3. V gave up 0 bases and J gave up 6 bases; unmatched junction bases: 3. Germline-derived CDR1 and CDR2 are SGHRS and YFSETQ. CDR3 length: 15 residues. Synthesis of cDNA was performed by 5'RACE using 10-nucleotide random UMIs. MiXCR, run by TCRdb on the 5' RACE reads, gives a single entry per CDR3 protein. Of tens of thousands of distinct CDR3 sequences listed, 20% to 25% were seen once; the top ten hold about 4.7%. Study-level points and caveats: The highest TCR clonal expansion occurred in HTLV-1-associated myelopathy; multiple sclerosis fell below healthy controls.

The clonotype comes from a man aged 55 to 70 with HTLV-1-associated myelopathy (HAM/TSP). The sequenced sample consisted of PBMCs. V gene TRBV5-1 combines with J gene TRBJ2-7, with 13 positions matching TRBD2. Here the CDR3 reads CASSLELAGGGEQYF. The CDR3 DNA reads TGCGCCAGCAGCTTGGAACTAGCGGGAGGGGGCGAGCAGTACTTC.